The 11 T cell receptor beta chains below all came from one sample that was sequenced in a study of blood T cell repertoires in COVID-19. Libraries were prepared by immunoSEQ multiplex PCR; TCRdb keeps only in-frame clonotypes and omits some of them. The data hold about 300,000 clones, with 75% to 90% observed a single time. The sample taken for sequencing was peripheral blood. Receptors originate from a woman in her 50s with COVID-19, enrolled during active disease.

This clone appeared a few times. The rearrangement joins TRBV19 to TRBJ2-1; 8 bases fit TRBD2. Germline loops: CDR1 LNHDA, CDR2 SQIVND (reference sequence). This CDR3 contains 17 residues. V lost 1 base and J lost 0; bases outside the gene matches: 5. CDR3 residues: CASSIVGGRTSYNEQFF. The CDR3 DNA follows: TGTGCCAGTAGTATAGTTGGCGGGAGGACCTCCTACAATGAGCAGTTCTTC. Based on the CDR3 plus reference TRBV19 and TRBJ2-1, the full variable domain is DGGITQSPKYLFRKEGQNVTLSCEQNLNHDAMYWYRQDPGQGLRLIYYSQIVNDFQKGDIAEGYSVSREKKESFPLTVTSAQKNPTAFYLCASSIVGGRTSYNEQFFGPGTRLTVL.

The CDR3 here is CASSHTGLAGGRYYEQYF. CDR3 bases: TGTGCCAGTAGTCACACAGGACTAGCGGGAGGGAGGTACTACGAGCAGTACTTC. The rearrangement uses TRBV19 and TRBJ2-7; 15 bases fit TRBD2. This CDR3 is 18 amino acids long. The V gene end was trimmed by 5 bases and the J gene end by 3 bases; junction bases not matched to a gene: 11. CDR1 is LNHDA and CDR2 is SQIVND in the germline V gene (reference sequence).

The chain recombines TRBV7-9 with TRBJ2-5; 11 bases are a match to TRBD2. Germline CDR1 and CDR2: SEHNR and FQNEAQ (reference sequence). The CDR3 extends over 18 amino acids. V shed 2 bases and J 2 bases; nucleotides not matched to a gene: 10. In DNA, the CDR3 is TGTGCCAGCAGCTTAATCGTTTTAACTAGCGGGAGACAAGAGACCCAGTACTTC. Amino acids: CASSLIVLTSGRQETQYF. The complete variable domain, with remaining parts taken from reference TRBV7-9 and TRBJ2-5, reads DTGVSQNPRHKITKRGQNVTFRCDPISEHNRLYWYRQTLGQGPEFLTYFQNEAQLEKSRLLSDRFSAERPKGSFSTLEIQRTEQGDSAMYLCASSLIVLTSGRQETQYFGPGTRLLVL.

The chain carries TRBV7-2 and TRBJ2-3; D perhaps matches TRBD2 (6 bases). The ends were cut back, 3 bases at V and 7 bases at J, with 14 bases in the middle. This CDR3 is 14 amino acids long. Germline V gives CDR1 SGHTA, CDR2 FQGNSA. For the CDR3, the DNA is TGTGCCAGCAGCTTCCCGGGAGCCAGAAATACGCAGTATTTT. It yields the protein CASSFPGARNTQYF.

The chain has TRBV28 and TRBJ1-6; the match to TRBD1 covers 9 bases. Germline assignment: CDR1 MDHEN and CDR2 SYDVKM. J was trimmed by 8 bases and V by 4 bases; bases with no gene match: 9. The CDR3 length is 16 residues. The CDR3, as DNA: TGTGCCAGCAGTTGGATCCGGGGGACAGGGTATTCACCCCTCCACTTT. Its protein is CASSWIRGTGYSPLHF.

The genes are TRBV11-2 and TRBJ2-7; 8 bases map to TRBD2. Germline trimming cut 4 bases from V and 4 bases from J; bases unmatched to any gene: 3. This CDR3 comprises 13 residues. Germline V gives CDR1 SGHAT, CDR2 FQNNGV. In DNA, the CDR3 is TGTGCCAGCAGCTCCCGGGGGGGTTACGAGCAGTACTTC. Encoded protein: CASSSRGGYEQYF.

A single count supports this clone. V is TRBV11-2 and J is TRBJ2-3, with a weak D call TRBD1 (6 bases). The CDR3 runs to 15 residues. The germline CDR1 and CDR2 sequences are SGHAT and FQNNGV. The V gene lost 4 bases and the J gene lost 1 base, with 12 bases spanning the gap. The CDR3 is CASSSVRTGTDTQYF. In DNA form, the CDR3 reads TGTGCCAGCAGCTCGGTCCGGACAGGCACAGATACGCAGTATTTT.

This chain uses TRBV30 with TRBJ2-1; no clear D. Trimming removed 0 bases at V and 10 bases at J, with 7 bases between. Germline loops: CDR1 GTSNPN, CDR2 SVGIG (reference sequence). The CDR3 runs 11 residues. The CDR3 is CAWSVQSEQFF. Written as DNA, the CDR3 is TGTGCCTGGAGTGTACAGTCGGAGCAGTTCTTC.

V and J are TRBV4-3 and TRBJ1-1; no clear D. Germline V gives CDR1 LGHNA, CDR2 YSLEER. This CDR3 comprises 15 residues. Trimming pared 1 base from V and 1 base from J, leaving 10 bases between. The CDR3 DNA reads TGCGCCAGCAGCCAAGGAACGACGGGGAACACTGAAGCTTTCTTT. Its protein is CASSQGTTGNTEAFF.

This sequence joins TRBV10-3 and TRBJ2-1, with D hard to call. Deletions cut 0 bases from V and 0 bases from J, with 12 bases between. The CDR3 spans 17 residues. CDR1 and CDR2 (germline): ENHRY, SYGVKD. CDR3 sequence (DNA): TGTGCCATCAGTGAGTCGGTTCCGAGCGCCTCCTACAATGAGCAGTTCTTC. It yields the protein CAISESVPSASYNEQFF.

The chain links TRBV4-3 to TRBJ1-1; no reliable D call. Germline CDR1 reads LGHNA; CDR2 reads YSLEER. This CDR3 region has 13 residues. V was trimmed by 2 bases and J by 2 bases, leaving 6 bases between them. The CDR3 sequence is CASSQTLNTEAFF. CDR3 coding DNA: TGCGCCAGCAGCCAAACCCTAAACACTGAAGCTTTCTTT.